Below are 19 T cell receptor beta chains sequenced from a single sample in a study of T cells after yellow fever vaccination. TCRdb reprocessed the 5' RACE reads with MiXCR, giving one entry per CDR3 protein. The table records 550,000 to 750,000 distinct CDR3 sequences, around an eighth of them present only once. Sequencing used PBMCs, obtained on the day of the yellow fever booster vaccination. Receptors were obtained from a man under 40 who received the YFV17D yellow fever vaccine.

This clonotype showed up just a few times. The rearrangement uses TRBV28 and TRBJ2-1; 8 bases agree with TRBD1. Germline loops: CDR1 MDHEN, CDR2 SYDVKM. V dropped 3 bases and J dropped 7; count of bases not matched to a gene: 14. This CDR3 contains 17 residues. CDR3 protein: CASSFRRAQGARNEQFF. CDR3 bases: TGTGCCAGCAGTTTTAGGAGGGCCCAGGGGGCGAGGAATGAGCAGTTCTTC.

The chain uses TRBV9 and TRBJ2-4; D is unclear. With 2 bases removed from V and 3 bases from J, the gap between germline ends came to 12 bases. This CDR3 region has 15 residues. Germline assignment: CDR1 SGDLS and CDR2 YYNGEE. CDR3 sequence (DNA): TGTGCCAGCAGCGTGGACGTTCAGAGCAAAAACATTCAGTACTTC. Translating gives CASSVDVQSKNIQYF.

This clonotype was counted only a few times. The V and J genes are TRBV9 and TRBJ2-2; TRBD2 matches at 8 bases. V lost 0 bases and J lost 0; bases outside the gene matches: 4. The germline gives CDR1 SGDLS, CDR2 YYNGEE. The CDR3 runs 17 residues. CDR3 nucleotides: TGTGCCAGCAGCGTAGGCTTAGCGGGAACGAACACCGGGGAGCTGTTTTTT. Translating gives CASSVGLAGTNTGELFF.

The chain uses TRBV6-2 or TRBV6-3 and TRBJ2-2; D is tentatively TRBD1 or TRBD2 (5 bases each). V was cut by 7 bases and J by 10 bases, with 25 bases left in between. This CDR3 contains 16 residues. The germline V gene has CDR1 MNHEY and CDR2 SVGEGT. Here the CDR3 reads CASISYRDPPLEELFF. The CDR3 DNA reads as TGTGCCAGCATTTCATACCGGGACCCTCCCTTGGAGGAGCTGTTTTTT.

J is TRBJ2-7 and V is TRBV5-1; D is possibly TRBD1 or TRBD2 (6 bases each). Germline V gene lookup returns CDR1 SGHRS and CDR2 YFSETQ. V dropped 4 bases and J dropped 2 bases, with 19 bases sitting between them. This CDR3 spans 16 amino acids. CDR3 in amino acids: CASSGSFRGGTYEQYF. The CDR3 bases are TGCGCCAGCAGCGGCTCGTTCAGGGGAGGTACCTACGAGCAGTACTTC.

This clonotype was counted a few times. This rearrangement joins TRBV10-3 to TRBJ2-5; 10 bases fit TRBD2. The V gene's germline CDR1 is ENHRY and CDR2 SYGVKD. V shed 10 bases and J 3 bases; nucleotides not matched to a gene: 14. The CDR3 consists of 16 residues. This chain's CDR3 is CATKEASGSWEETQYF. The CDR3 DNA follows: TGTGCCACAAAGGAGGCTAGCGGGAGTTGGGAAGAGACCCAGTACTTC.

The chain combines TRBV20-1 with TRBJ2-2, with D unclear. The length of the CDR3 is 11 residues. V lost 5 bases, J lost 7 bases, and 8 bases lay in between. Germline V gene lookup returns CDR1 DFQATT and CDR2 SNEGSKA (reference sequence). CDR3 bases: TGCAGTGCTTCGTCCCTCGGGGAGCTGTTTTTT. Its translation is CSASSLGELFF.

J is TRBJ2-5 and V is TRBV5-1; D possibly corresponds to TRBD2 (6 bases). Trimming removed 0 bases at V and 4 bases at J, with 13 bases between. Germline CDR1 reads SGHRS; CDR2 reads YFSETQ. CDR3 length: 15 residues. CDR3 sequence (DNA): TGCGCCAGCAGCTTGGCCTCGGGAGTAGGAGAGACCCAGTACTTC. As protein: CASSLASGVGETQYF.

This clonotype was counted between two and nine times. The CDR3 DNA follows: TGTGCCAGCAGTTACTCTGGGTGGCGGGTGCAAGAGACCCAGTACTTC. Its translation: CASSYSGWRVQETQYF. The V and J genes are TRBV6-5 and TRBJ2-5; D perhaps matches TRBD2 (5 bases). The V gene lost 0 bases and the J gene lost 2 bases, with 13 bases spanning the gap. CDR1 is MNHEY, CDR2 SVGAGI, per germline. The CDR3 spans 16 residues.

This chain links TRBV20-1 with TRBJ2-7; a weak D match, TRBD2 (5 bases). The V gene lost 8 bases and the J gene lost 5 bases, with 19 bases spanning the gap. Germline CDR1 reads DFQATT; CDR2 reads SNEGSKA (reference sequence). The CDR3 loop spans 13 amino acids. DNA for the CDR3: TGCAGTCACCGCTCGGACTTGTACCACGAGCAGTACTTC. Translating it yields CSHRSDLYHEQYF.

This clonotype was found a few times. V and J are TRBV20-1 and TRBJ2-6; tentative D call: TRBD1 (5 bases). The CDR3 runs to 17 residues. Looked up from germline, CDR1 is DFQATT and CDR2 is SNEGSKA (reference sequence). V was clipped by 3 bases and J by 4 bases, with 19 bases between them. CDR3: CSASFVRDISGANVLTF. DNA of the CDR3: TGCAGTGCTAGTTTTGTCAGGGATATCTCAGGGGCCAACGTCCTGACTTTC.

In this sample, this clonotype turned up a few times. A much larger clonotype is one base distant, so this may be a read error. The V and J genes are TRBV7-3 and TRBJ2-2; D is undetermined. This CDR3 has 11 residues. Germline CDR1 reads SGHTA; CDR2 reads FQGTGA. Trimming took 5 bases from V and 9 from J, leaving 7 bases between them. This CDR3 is CASSPGRELFF. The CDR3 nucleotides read TGTGCCAGCAGCCCCGGGCGGGAGCTGTTTTTT.

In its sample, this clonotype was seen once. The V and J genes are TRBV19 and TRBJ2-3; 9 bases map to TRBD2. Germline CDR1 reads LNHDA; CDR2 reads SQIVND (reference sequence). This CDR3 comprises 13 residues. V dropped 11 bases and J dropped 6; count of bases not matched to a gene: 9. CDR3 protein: CACTAGGTDTQYF. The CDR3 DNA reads TGTGCCTGTACAGCGGGAGGAACTGATACGCAGTATTTT. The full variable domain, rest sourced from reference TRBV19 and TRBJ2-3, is DGGITQSPKYLFRKEGQNVTLSCEQNLNHDAMYWYRQDPGQGLRLIYYSQIVNDFQKGDIAEGYSVSREKKESFPLTVTSAQKNPTAFYLCACTAGGTDTQYFGPGTRLTVL.

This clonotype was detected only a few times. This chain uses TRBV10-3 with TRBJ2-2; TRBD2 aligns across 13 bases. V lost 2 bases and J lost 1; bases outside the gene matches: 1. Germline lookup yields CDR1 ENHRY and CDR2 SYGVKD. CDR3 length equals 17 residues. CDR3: CAISEGLAGVNTGELFF. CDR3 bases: TGTGCCATCAGTGAGGGACTAGCGGGAGTGAACACCGGGGAGCTGTTTTTT.

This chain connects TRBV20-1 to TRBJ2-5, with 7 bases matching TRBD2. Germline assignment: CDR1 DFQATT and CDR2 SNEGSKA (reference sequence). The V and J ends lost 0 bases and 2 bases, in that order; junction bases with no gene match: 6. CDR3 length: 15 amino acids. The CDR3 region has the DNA TGCAGTGCTAGAGACTCTACTAGCGCTCAAGAGACCCAGTACTTC. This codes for CSARDSTSAQETQYF.

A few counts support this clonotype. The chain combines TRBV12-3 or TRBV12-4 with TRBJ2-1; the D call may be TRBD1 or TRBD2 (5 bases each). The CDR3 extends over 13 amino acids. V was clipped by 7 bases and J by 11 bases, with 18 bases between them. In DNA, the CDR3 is TGTGCCAGCATTCGGGACGGCGTCGGGAAGCAGTTCTTC. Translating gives CASIRDGVGKQFF.

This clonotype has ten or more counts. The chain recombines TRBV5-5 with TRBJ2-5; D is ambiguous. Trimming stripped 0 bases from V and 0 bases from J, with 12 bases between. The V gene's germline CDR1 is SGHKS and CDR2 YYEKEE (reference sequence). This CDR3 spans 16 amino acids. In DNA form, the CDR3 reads TGTGCCAGCAGCTTGGGCCCTCGTGGGTACCAAGAGACCCAGTACTTC. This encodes CASSLGPRGYQETQYF.

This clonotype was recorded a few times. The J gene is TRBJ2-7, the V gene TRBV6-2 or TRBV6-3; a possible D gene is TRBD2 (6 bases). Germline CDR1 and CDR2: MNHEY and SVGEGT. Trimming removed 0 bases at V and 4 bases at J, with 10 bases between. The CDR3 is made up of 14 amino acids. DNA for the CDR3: TGTGCCAGCAGTTACTCGGCAGGGAGGTACGAGCAGTACTTC. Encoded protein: CASSYSAGRYEQYF.

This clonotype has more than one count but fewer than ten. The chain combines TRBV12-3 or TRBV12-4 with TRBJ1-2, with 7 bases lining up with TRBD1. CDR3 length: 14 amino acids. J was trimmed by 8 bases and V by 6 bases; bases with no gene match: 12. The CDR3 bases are TGTGCCAGCAGGGATCCCCGAGACAGGGTGGGCTACACCTTC. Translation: CASRDPRDRVGYTF.